This passage covers 7 T cell receptor beta chains from one sample sequenced in a study of blood T cells in healthy people across ages. It was with a sample-barcoded 5' primer and a J-beta primer mix that a second PCR of about 6 to 12 cycles was run. One entry per CDR3 protein results from TCRdb running MiXCR on the 5' RACE reads. The table includes roughly 860,000 distinct CDR3 sequences, around 68% detected once. The sequenced sample consisted of blood. These receptors came from a man aged 25 to 40 in good health.

About this clonotype itself: A much larger clone lies a single base off, so this may be a read error. The chain couples TRBV7-2 to TRBJ2-1; D possibly corresponds to TRBD1 (5 bases). CDR1 and CDR2 from the germline V gene are SGHTA and FQGNSA. Trimming cost V 4 bases and J 2 bases, with 21 bases left between them. The CDR3 is 18 amino acids. CDR3 DNA sequence: TGTGCCAGCAGCTGGAGTCAGGGATCCCCAGTCACCTACAATGAGCAGTTCTTC. Its protein product is CASSWSQGSPVTYNEQFF.

The sample holds a few counts of this clonotype. The CDR3 spells CASSRISGTGVSYNEQFF. In nucleotides, the CDR3 is TGCGCCAGCAGCCGAATCTCCGGGACAGGGGTCAGTTACAATGAGCAGTTCTTC. V is TRBV4-1 and J is TRBJ2-1; TRBD1 matches at 10 bases. Germline CDR1 reads MGHRA; CDR2 reads YSYEKL. Trimming removed 4 bases from V and 4 bases from J; junction bases left unmatched: 13. CDR3 length: 18 residues.

The chain uses TRBV7-3 and TRBJ2-3, with TRBD1 matching 9 bases. The germline V gene has CDR1 SGHTA and CDR2 FQGTGA. The CDR3 runs to 13 residues. Unmatched junction bases numbered 8, after V lost 4 bases and J lost 12 bases. The chain's CDR3 is CASSSVTGGFQYF. CDR3 bases: TGTGCCAGCAGCTCCGTCACAGGGGGCTTTCAGTATTTT.

V usage is TRBV12-3 or TRBV12-4 and J usage is TRBJ2-1; 10 positions match TRBD1. The CDR3 contains 14 residues. V lost 3 bases and J lost 9; bases outside the gene matches: 5. The CDR3 spells CASSLGTGASEQFF. The CDR3 DNA is TGTGCCAGCAGTTTGGGGACAGGGGCAAGTGAGCAGTTCTTC.

A few counts support this clonotype. This rearrangement joins TRBV6-5 to TRBJ2-7; a weak D match, TRBD1 (6 bases). Germline values: CDR1 MNHEY, CDR2 SVGAGI. V was shortened by 0 bases and J by 0 bases, with 9 bases between the two germline ends. This CDR3 has 15 residues. CDR3 residues: CASSYSRGSSYEQYF. Written as DNA, the CDR3 is TGTGCCAGCAGTTACTCCAGGGGTAGCTCCTACGAGCAGTACTTC.

The chain has TRBV2 and TRBJ2-7; D possibly corresponds to TRBD2 (6 bases). The germline CDR1 and CDR2 sequences are SNHLY and FYNNEI. This CDR3 spans 12 amino acids. Trimming removed 10 bases from V and 6 bases from J, with 16 bases in between. CDR3 protein: CATEETRVEQYF. The CDR3 DNA follows: TGTGCCACCGAGGAGACTAGGGTCGAGCAGTACTTC.

V gene TRBV13 combines with J gene TRBJ2-7; 9 positions match TRBD1. The germline gives CDR1 PRHDT, CDR2 FYEKMQ (reference sequence). The CDR3 contains 14 residues. J gave up 2 bases and V 3 bases, and 2 bases lay outside the gene matches. The CDR3: CASSFGTGTYEQYF. CDR3 in DNA: TGTGCCAGCAGCTTCGGGACAGGGACCTACGAGCAGTACTTC.